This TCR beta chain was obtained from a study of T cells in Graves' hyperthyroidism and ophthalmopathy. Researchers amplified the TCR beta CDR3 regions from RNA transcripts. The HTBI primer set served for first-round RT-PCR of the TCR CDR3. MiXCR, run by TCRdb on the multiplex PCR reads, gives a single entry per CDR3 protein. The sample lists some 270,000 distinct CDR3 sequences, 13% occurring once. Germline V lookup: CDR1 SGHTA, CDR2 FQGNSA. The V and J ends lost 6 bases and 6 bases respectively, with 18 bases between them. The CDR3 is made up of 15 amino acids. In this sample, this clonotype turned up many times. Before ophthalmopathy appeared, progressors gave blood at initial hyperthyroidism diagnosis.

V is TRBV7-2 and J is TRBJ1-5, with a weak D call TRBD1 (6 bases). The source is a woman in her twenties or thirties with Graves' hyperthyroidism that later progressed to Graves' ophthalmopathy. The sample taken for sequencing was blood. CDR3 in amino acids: CASSQQGTQGQPQHF. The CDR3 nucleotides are TGTGCCAGCAGTCAACAGGGTACGCAGGGTCAGCCCCAGCATTTT.